This TCR beta chain appears in the sequencing data of a study of T cells in Graves' hyperthyroidism and ophthalmopathy. TCR beta CDR3 regions were amplified from RNA. The HTBI primer set was used in a first-round RT-PCR of the TCR CDR3. TCRdb reanalysed the multiplex PCR reads using MiXCR and keeps one entry per CDR3 protein. The sample includes approximately 560,000 distinct CDR3 sequences, 40% to 55% of them seen just once. This clonotype occurred a few times. Trimming removed 5 bases from V and 0 bases from J, with 11 bases in between. The CDR3 is 15 residues long. Germline CDR1 reads SNHLY; CDR2 reads FYNNEI. Those patients with uncontrolled infection, other autoimmune disease, pregnancy or lactation were excluded. Orbital computed tomography and thyroid ultrasound, together with serum TRAb and thyroxine and clinical symptoms, were used for diagnoses.

The chain carries TRBV2 and TRBJ1-3; possible D gene TRBD1, 5 bases. The sample taken for sequencing was peripheral blood or thyroid tissue (not recorded which). The TCR sequence derives from a young woman with Graves' hyperthyroidism. The CDR3, as DNA: TGTGCCAGCAGTCTAACGGGGGTCTCTGGAAACACCATATATTTT. Its translation is CASSLTGVSGNTIYF.